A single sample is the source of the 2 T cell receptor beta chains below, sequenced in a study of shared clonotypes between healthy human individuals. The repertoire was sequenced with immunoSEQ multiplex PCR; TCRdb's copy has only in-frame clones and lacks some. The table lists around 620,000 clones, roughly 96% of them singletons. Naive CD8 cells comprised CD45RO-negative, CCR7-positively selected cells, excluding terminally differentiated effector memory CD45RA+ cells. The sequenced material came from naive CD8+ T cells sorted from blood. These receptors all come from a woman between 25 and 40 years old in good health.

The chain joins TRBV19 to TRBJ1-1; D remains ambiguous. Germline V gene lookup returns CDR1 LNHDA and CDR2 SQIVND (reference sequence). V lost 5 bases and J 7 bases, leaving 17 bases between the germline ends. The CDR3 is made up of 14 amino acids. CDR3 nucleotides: TGTGCCAGTAGTGGCATATTCTTAGCCTATGAAGCTTTCTTT. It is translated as CASSGIFLAYEAFF.

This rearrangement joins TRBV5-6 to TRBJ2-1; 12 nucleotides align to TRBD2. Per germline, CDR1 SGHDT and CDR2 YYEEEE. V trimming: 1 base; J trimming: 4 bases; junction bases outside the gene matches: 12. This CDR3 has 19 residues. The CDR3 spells CASSLPGGASGRVYNEQFF. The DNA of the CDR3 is TGTGCCAGCAGCTTGCCCGGCGGGGCTAGCGGGAGGGTTTACAATGAGCAGTTCTTC. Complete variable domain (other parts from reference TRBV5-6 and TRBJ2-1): DAGVTQSPTHLIKTRGQQVTLRCSPKSGHDTVSWYQQALGQGPQFIFQYYEEEERQRGNFPDRFSGHQFPNYSSELNVNALLLGDSALYLCASSLPGGASGRVYNEQFFGPGTRLTVL.